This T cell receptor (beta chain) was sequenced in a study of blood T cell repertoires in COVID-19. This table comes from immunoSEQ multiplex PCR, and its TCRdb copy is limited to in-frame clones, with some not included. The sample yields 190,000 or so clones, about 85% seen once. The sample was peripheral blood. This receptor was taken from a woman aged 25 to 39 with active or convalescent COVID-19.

The CDR3 coding sequence is TGCGCCAGCAGCCCCCGGACTAGCGGCCCCTCCCTAGTTGCGGAGCAGTACTTC. This encodes CASSPRTSGPSLVAEQYF. This sequence joins TRBV4-1 and TRBJ2-7; 10 nucleotides line up with TRBD2. The V segment lost 4 bases and the J segment 7 bases; nucleotides outside the gene matches: 19. The CDR3 loop spans 18 amino acids. Germline loops: CDR1 MGHRA, CDR2 YSYEKL.